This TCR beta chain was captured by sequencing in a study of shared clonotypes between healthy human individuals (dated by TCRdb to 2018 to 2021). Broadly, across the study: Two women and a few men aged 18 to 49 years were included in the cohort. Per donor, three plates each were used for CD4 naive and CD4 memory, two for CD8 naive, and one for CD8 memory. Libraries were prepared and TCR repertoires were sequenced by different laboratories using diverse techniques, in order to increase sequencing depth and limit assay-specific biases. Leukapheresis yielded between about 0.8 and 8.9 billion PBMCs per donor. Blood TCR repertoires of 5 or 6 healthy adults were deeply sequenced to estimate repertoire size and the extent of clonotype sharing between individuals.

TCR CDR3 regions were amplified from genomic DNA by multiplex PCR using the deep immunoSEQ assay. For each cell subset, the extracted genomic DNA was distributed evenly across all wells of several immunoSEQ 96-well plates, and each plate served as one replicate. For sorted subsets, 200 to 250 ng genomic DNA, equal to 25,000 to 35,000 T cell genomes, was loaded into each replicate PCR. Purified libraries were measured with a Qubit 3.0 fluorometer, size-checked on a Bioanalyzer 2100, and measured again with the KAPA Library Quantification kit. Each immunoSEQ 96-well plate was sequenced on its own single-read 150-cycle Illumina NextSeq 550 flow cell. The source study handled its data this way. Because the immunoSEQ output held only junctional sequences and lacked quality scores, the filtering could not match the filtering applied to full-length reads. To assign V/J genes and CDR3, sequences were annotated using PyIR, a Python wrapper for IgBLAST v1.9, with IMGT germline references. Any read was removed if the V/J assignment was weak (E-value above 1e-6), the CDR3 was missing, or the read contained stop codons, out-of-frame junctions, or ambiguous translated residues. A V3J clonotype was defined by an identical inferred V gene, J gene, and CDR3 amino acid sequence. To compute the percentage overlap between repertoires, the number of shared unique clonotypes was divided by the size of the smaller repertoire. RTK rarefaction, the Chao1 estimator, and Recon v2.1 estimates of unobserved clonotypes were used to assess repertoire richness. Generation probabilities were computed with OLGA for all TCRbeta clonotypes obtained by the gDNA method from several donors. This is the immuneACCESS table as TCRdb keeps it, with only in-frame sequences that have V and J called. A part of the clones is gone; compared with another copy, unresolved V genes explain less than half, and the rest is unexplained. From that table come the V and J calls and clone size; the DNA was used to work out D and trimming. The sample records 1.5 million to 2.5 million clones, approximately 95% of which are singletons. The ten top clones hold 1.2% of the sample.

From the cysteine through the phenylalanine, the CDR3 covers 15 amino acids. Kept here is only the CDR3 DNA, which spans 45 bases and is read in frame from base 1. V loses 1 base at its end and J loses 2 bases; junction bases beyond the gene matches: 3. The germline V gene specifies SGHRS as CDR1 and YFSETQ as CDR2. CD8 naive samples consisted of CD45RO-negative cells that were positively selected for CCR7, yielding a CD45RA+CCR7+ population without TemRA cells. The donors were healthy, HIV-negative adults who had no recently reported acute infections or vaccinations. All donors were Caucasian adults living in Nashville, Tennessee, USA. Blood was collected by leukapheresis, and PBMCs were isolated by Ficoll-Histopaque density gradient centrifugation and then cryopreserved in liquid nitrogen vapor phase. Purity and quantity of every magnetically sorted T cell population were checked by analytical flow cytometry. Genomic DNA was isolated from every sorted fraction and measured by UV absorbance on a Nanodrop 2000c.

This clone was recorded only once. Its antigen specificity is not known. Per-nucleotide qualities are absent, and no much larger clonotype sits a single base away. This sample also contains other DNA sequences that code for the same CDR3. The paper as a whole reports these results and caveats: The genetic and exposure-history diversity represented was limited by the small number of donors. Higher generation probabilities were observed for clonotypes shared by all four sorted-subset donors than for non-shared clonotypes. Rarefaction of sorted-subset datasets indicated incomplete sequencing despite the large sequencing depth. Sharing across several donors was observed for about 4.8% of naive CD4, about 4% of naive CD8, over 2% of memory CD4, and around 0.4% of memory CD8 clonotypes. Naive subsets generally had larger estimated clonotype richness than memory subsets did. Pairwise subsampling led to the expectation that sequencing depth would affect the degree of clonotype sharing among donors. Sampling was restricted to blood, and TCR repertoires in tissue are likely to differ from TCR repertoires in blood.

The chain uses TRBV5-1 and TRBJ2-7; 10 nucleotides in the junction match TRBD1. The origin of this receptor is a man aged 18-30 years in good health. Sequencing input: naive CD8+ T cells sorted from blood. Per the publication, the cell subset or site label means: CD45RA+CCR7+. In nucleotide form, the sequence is TGCGCCAGCAGCTTGACCGGACAGGGGGCCTACGAGCAGTACTTC. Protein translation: CASSLTGQGAYEQYF.